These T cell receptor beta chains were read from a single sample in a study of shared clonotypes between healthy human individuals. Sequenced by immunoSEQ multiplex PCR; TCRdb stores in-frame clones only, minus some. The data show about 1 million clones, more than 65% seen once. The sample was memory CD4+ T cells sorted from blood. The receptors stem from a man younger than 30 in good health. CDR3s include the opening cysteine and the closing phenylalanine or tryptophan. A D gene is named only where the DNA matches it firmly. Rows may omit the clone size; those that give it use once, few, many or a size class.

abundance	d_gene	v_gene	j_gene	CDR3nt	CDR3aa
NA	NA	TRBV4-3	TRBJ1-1	TGCGCCAGCAGCCAAGAGGGGGGGAACACTGAAGCTTTCTTT	CASSQEGGNTEAFF
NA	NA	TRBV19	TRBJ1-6	TGTGCCAGTAGTACACAGGGTATTAATTCACCCCTCCACTTT	CASSTQGINSPLHF
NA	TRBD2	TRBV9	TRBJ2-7	TGTGCCAGCAGCGACGGACTAGCGGGAGTTACTGGCGAGCAGTACTTC	CASSDGLAGVTGEQYF
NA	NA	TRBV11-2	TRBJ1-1	TGTGCCAGCAGGGCGGCAGTGAACACTGAAGCTTTCTTT	CASRAAVNTEAFF
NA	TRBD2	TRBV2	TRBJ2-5	TGTGCCAGCGCGCAAAACGGGGGGTTTGAGACCCAGTACTTC	CASAQNGGFETQYF
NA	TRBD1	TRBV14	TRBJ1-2	TGTGCCAGCAGCCAAGGAGGAGGGGGCCCCCCCCTATCTGGCTACACCTTC	CASSQGGGGPPLSGYTF
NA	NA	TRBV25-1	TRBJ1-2	TGTGCCAGCAGTGATAAATCGTCAAGCTACACCTTC	CASSDKSSSYTF
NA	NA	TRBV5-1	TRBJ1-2	TGCGCCAGCAACAACGGAGGGGAGAACTATGGCTACACCTTC	CASNNGGENYGYTF
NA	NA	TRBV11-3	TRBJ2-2	TGTGCCAGCAGCTTAGGGGAACCCACCGGGGAGCTGTTTTTT	CASSLGEPTGELFF
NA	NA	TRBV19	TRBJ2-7	TGTGCCAGTAGTTCGACAGAGAAATCCTACGAGCAGTACTTC	CASSSTEKSYEQYF
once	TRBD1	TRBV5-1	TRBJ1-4	TGCGCCAGCAGCTTGGACCCCACATCGACAGGGGGGGAAAAACTGTTTTTT	CASSLDPTSTGGEKLFF
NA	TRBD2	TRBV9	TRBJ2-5	TGTGCCAGCAGCGTCGGACTAGCGGGAGGTGAGACCCAGTACTTC	CASSVGLAGGETQYF
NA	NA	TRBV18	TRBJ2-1	TGTGCCAGCTCACCGGCCAGGGTTTACAATGAGCAGTTCTTC	CASSPARVYNEQFF
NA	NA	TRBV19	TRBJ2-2	TGTGCCAGTAGTTCCGGACGGAGGAGATCGGCCGGGGAGCTGTTTTTT	CASSSGRRRSAGELFF
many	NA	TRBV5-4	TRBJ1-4	TGTGCCAGCAGCTTGGGTGGGAGATTCGAAAAACTGTTTTTT	CASSLGGRFEKLFF
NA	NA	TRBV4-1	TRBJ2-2	TGCGCCAGCAGCCACACCCCCGGGCCCCAGCCACGGGAGCTGTTTTTT	CASSHTPGPQPRELFF
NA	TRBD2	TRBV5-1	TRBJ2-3	TGCGCCAGCAGACTAGCGGGAGGGCCAGGGGATACGCAGTATTTT	CASRLAGGPGDTQYF
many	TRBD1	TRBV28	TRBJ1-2	TGTGCCAGCAGTCCCGGCGGGCAGGGGGATGGCTACACCTTC	CASSPGGQGDGYTF
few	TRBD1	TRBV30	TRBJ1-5	TGTGCCTGGAGTGAACAGGGGGCTACGCATCAGCCCCAGCATTTT	CAWSEQGATHQPQHF
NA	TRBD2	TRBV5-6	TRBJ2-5	TGTGCCAGCAGCTTGGGGATCGGGGGGTTCCAAGAGACCCAGTACTTC	CASSLGIGGFQETQYF
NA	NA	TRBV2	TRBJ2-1	TGTGCCAGCAGCGCCGGGGACTTTTACAATGAGCAGTTCTTC	CASSAGDFYNEQFF
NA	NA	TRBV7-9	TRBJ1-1	TGTGCCAGCAGCTTTGCCAGCTTGGTTTTTTCTGGTGAAGCTTTCTTT	CASSFASLVFSGEAFF
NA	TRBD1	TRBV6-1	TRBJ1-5	TGTGCCAGCAGTGAAAAGGGGGCTATTCTGCCCCAGCATTTT	CASSEKGAILPQHF
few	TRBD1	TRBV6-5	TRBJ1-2	TGTGCCAGCAGACGAGCGGACAGGGGGCAGGATGGCTACACCTTC	CASRRADRGQDGYTF
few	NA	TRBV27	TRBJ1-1	TGTGCCCGCGACGCAGGCGTGACATCTGAAGCTTTCTTT	CARDAGVTSEAFF
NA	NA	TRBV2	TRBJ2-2	TGTGCCAGCAGTGAAGCGGCCGGGGGCACCGGGGAGCTGTTTTTT	CASSEAAGGTGELFF
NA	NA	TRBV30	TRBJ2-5	TGTGCCTGGAGTGTACTGGGGGCTGGAGAGACCCAGTACTTC	CAWSVLGAGETQYF
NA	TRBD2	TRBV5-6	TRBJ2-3	TGTGCCAGCAGCATCCTAGGCGGGAGGACAGATACGCAGTATTTT	CASSILGGRTDTQYF
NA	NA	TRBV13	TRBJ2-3	TGTGCCAGCAGCTCGACTAGAAGCACAGATACGCAGTATTTT	CASSSTRSTDTQYF
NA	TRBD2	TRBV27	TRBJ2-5	TGTGCCAGCAGTCCTTCCGGGACTAGCCAAGAGACCCAGTACTTC	CASSPSGTSQETQYF
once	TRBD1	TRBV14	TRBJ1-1	TGTGCCAGCAGCCGATCCGGACAGGGTGTTGCAGCTTTCTTT	CASSRSGQGVAAFF
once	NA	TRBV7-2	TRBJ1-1	TGTGCCAGCAGCTTCCTTTTTGAAGCTTTCTTT	CASSFLFEAFF
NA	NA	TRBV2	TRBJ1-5	TGTGCCAGCAGCTACGACATGCCCGGGCAGGGGCAGCCCCAGCATTTT	CASSYDMPGQGQPQHF